This TCR beta chain originates from a study of cytomegalovirus exposure and HLA in healthy donors. About the research overall: When 398 donors were genotyped, roughly 78% of them were found to fall in the Caucasian-associated ancestry cluster.

Trimming removed 2 bases at V and 0 bases at J, with 5 bases between. The CDR3 extends over 14 amino acids. Germline V gives CDR1 SGHTA, CDR2 FQGNSA. General study findings and limits: Sequence variants that were highly shared formed a cluster that was likely a sequencing artifact.

This PCR relied on a set of 60 Vbeta primers and 13 Jbeta primers. Only in-frame clones appear in the TCRdb table, and some are missing; sequencing was by immunoSEQ multiplex PCR. This table holds 150,000 to 200,000 clones, around three quarters found once. This clone came up a few times. What it binds is not known. This clonotype was sampled from a woman under 40 in good health and CMV-seropositive. The chain carries TRBV7-2 and TRBJ1-5; D unresolved. The specimen sequenced was PBMCs. In DNA form, the CDR3 reads TGTGCCAGCAGCTTACAGAATAGCAATCAGCCCCAGCATTTT. Residues: CASSLQNSNQPQHF.